This is a list of T cell receptor beta chains from one sample in a study of blood T cell repertoires in COVID-19. The data were produced by immunoSEQ multiplex PCR, yet TCRdb's version contains in-frame clones alone and is incomplete. This sample has 65,000 to 85,000 clones, with roughly 79% found just once. Sequenced: peripheral blood. The receptors originated from a human donor in a cohort sampled during active COVID-19. Each CDR3 is given with its conserved first and last residue. A D gene is named only where the DNA matches it firmly. Clone size is stated in some rows and not others, as once, few, many or a class when expanded.

v_gene: TRBV14
len: 13
d_gene: NA
abundance: NA
j_gene: TRBJ2-3
CDR3aa: CASSRSGLNTQYF
CDR3nt: TGTGCCAGCAGCCGATCGGGATTAAATACGCAGTATTTT

v_gene: TRBV5-1
len: 13
d_gene: NA
abundance: few
j_gene: TRBJ1-2
CDR3aa: CASVQQDGYGYTF
CDR3nt: TGCGCCAGCGTACAACAGGACGGGTATGGCTACACCTTC

v_gene: TRBV27
len: 13
d_gene: NA
abundance: NA
j_gene: TRBJ1-1
CDR3aa: CASSPRGYTEAFF
CDR3nt: TGTGCCAGCAGTCCCAGGGGTTACACTGAAGCTTTCTTT

v_gene: TRBV28
len: 14
d_gene: NA
abundance: NA
j_gene: TRBJ1-6
CDR3aa: CASSQGQWNSPLHF
CDR3nt: TGTGCCAGCAGTCAAGGACAGTGGAATTCACCCCTCCACTTT

v_gene: TRBV5-1
len: 16
d_gene: TRBD1
abundance: NA
j_gene: TRBJ1-2
CDR3aa: CASSLTGVGPQWGYTF
CDR3nt: TGCGCCAGCAGCTTGACAGGGGTGGGACCCCAATGGGGCTACACCTTC

v_gene: TRBV7-2
len: 16
d_gene: NA
abundance: NA
j_gene: TRBJ2-1
CDR3aa: CASSLASGDGYNEQFF
CDR3nt: TGTGCCAGCAGCTTAGCGTCGGGGGACGGATACAATGAGCAGTTCTTC

v_gene: TRBV2
len: 12
d_gene: TRBD2
abundance: many
j_gene: TRBJ2-5
CDR3aa: CASRAGDETQYF
CDR3nt: TGTGCCAGCAGGGCGGGAGATGAGACCCAGTACTTC

v_gene: TRBV10-3
len: 12
d_gene: NA
abundance: NA
j_gene: TRBJ1-1
CDR3aa: CAIIGGAGEAFF
CDR3nt: TGTGCCATCATAGGGGGGGCGGGTGAAGCTTTCTTT

v_gene: TRBV9
len: 16
d_gene: TRBD2
abundance: NA
j_gene: TRBJ2-3
CDR3aa: CASSPGGGTITDTQYF
CDR3nt: TGTGCCAGCAGCCCTGGGGGGGGTACCATCACAGATACGCAGTATTTT

v_gene: TRBV11-2
len: 14
d_gene: TRBD1
abundance: NA
j_gene: TRBJ2-3
CDR3aa: CASSSFIQGDTQYF
CDR3nt: TGTGCCAGCAGCTCTTTCATACAGGGGGATACGCAGTATTTT